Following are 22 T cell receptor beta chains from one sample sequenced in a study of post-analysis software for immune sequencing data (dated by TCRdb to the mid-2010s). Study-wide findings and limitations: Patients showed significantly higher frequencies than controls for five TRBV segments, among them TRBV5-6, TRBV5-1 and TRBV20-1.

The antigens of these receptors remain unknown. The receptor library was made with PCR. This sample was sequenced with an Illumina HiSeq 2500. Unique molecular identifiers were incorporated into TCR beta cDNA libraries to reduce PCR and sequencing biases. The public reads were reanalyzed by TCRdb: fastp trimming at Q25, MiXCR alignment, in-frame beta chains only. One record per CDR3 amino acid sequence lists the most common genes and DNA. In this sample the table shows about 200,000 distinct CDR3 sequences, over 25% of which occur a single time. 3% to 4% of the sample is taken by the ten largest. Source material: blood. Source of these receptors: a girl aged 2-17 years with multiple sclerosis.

In DNA form, the CDR3 reads TGCGCCAGCAGCCAGAACCTAGCGTCCTACAATGAGCAGTTCTTC. Translation: CASSQNLASYNEQFF. The chain couples TRBV5-1 to TRBJ2-1; weak D call: TRBD2 (6 bases). CDR3 size: 15 residues. Germline V lookup: CDR1 SGHRS, CDR2 YFSETQ. Trimming removed 4 bases from V and 1 base from J, with 12 bases in between.

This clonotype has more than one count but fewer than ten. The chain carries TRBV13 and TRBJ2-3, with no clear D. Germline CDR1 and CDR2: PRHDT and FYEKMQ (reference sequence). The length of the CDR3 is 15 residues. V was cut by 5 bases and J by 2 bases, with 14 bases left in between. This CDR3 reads CASSARTKFTDTQYF. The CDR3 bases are TGTGCCAGCAGCGCGCGAACTAAATTCACAGATACGCAGTATTTT.

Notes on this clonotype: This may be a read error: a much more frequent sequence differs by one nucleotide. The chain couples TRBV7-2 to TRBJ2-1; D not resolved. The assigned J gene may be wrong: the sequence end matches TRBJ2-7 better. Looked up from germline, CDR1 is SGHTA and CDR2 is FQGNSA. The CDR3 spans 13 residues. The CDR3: CASSLWVDNEQYF. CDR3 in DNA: TGTGCCAGCAGCTTATGGGTCGACAATGAGCAGTACTTC.

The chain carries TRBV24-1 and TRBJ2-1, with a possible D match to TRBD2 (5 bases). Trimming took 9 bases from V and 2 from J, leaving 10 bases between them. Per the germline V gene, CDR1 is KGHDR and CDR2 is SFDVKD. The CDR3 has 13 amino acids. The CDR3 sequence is CATADFTYNEQFF. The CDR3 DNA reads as TGTGCCACCGCGGACTTTACCTACAATGAGCAGTTCTTC.

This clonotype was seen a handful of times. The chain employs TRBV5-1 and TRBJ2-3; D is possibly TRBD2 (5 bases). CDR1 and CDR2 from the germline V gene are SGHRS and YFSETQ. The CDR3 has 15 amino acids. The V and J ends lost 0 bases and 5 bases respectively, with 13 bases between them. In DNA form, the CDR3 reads TGCGCCAGCAGCTTGGTGGAGGTCTTGGGAGATACGCAGTATTTT. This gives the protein CASSLVEVLGDTQYF.

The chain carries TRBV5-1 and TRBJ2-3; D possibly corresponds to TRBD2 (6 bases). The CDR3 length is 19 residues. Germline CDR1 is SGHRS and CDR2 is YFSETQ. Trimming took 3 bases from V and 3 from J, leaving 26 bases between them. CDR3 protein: CASSYGRGSRPLNTDTQYF. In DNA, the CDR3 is TGCGCCAGCAGCTACGGCCGGGGGTCCCGCCCATTAAATACAGATACGCAGTATTTT.

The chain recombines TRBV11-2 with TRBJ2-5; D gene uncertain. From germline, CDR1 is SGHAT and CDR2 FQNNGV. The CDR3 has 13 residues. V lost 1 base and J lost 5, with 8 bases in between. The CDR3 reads CASSLVHSETQYF. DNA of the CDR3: TGTGCCAGCAGCTTAGTCCACTCGGAGACCCAGTACTTC. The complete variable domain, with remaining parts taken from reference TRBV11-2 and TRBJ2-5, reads EAGVAQSPRYKIIEKRQSVAFWCNPISGHATLYWYQQILGQGPKLLIQFQNNGVVDDSQLPKDRFSAERLKGVDSTLKIQPAKLEDSAVYLCASSLVHSETQYFGPGTRLLVL.

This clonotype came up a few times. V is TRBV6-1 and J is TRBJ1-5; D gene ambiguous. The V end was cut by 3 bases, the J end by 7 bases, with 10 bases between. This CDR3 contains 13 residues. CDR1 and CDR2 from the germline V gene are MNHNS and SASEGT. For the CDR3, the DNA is TGTGCCAGCAGTGATTGGCAGTACCAGCCCCAGCATTTT. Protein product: CASSDWQYQPQHF.

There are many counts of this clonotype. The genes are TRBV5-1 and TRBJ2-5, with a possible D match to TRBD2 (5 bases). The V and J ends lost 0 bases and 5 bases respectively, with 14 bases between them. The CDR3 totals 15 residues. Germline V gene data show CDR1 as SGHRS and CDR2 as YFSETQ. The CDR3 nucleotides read TGCGCCAGCAGCTTGGAATACCAGCGGCGGGAGACCCAGTACTTC. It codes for CASSLEYQRRETQYF. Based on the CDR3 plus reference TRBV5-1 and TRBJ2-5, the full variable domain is KAGVTQTPRYLIKTRGQQVTLSCSPISGHRSVSWYQQTPGQGLQFLFEYFSETQRNKGNFPGRFSGRQFSNSRSEMNVSTLELGDSALYLCASSLEYQRRETQYFGPGTRLLVL.

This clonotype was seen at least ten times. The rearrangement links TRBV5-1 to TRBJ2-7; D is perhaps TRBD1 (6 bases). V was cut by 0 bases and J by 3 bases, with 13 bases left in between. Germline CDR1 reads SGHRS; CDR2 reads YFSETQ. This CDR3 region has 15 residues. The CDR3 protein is CASSLGPDSIYEQYF. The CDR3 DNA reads TGCGCCAGCAGCTTGGGGCCGGACAGCATCTACGAGCAGTACTTC.

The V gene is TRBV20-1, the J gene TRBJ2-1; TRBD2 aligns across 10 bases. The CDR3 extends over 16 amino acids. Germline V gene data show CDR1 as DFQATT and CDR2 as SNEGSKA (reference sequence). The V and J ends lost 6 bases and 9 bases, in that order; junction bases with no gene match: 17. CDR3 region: CSASGPAGGHCFEQFF. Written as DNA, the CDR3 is TGCAGTGCATCGGGACCAGCGGGGGGGCATTGTTTTGAGCAGTTCTTC.

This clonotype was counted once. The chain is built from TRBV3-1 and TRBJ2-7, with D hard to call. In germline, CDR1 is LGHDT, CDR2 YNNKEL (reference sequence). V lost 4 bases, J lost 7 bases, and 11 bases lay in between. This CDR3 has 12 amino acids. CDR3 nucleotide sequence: TGTGCCAGCAGCCCCGACGACAATGAGCAGTACTTC. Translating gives CASSPDDNEQYF.

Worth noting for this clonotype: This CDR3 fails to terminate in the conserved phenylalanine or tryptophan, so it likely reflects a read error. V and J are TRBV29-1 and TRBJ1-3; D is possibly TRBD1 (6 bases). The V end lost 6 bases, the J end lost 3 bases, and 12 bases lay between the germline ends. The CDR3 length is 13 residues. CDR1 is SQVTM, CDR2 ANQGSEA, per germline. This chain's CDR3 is CSVGGADGNTIYV. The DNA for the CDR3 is TGCAGCGTGGGGGGGGCAGATGGAAACACCATATATGTT.

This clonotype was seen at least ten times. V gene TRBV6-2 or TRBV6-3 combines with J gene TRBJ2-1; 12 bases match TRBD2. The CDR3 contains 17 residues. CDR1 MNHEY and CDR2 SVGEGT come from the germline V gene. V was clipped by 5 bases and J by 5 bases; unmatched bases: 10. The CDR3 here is CASSRSSGGALDNEQFF. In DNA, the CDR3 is TGTGCCAGCAGTCGTTCTAGCGGGGGGGCGTTAGACAATGAGCAGTTCTTC.

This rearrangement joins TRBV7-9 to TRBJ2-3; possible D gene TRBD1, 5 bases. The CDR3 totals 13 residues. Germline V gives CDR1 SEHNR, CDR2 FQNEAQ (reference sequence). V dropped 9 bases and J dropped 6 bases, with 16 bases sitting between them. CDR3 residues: CASSPKGPDTQYF. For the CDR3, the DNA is TGTGCCAGTAGCCCAAAGGGGCCGGATACGCAGTATTTT.

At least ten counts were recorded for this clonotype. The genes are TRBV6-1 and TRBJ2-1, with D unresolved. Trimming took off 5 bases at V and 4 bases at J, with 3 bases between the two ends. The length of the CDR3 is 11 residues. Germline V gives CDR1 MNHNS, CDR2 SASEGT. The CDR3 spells CASSQYNEQFF. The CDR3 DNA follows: TGTGCCAGCAGTCAGTACAATGAGCAGTTCTTC.

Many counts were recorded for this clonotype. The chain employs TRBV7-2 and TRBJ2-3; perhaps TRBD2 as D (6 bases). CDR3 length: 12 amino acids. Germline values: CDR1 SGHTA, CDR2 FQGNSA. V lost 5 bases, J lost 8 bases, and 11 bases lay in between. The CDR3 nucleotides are TGTGCCAGCAGCCCGGAAGCGGGTACGCAGTATTTT. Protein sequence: CASSPEAGTQYF.

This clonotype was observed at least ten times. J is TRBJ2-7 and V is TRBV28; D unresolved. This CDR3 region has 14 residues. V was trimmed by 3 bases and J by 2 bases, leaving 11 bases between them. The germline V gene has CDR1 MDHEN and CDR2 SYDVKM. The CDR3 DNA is TGTGCCAGCAGTTTCCGGGCCCTCACCTACGAGCAGTACTTC. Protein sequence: CASSFRALTYEQYF.

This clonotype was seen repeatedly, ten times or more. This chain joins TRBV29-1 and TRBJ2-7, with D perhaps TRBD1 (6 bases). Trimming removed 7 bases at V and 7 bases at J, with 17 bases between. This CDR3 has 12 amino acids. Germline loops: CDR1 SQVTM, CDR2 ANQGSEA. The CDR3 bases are TGCAGCGCCCGTACAGGGTCTCGGGAGCAGTACTTC. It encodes CSARTGSREQYF.

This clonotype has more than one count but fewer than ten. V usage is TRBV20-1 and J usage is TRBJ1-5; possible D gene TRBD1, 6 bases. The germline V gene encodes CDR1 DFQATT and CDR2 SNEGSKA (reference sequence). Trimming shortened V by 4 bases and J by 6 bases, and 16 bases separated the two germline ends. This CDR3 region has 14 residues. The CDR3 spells CSATKGGAGQPQHF. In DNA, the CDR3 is TGCAGTGCTACCAAAGGGGGGGCGGGTCAGCCCCAGCATTTT.

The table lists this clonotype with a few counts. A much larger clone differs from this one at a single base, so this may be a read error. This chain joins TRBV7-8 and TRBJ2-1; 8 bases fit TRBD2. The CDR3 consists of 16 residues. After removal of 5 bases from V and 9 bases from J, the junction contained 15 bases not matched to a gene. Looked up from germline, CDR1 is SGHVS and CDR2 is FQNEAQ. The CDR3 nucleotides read TGTGCCAGCAGCCTCCTAGCGGGTTGGGAGTGCACTGAGCAGTTCTTC. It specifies CASSLLAGWECTEQFF.

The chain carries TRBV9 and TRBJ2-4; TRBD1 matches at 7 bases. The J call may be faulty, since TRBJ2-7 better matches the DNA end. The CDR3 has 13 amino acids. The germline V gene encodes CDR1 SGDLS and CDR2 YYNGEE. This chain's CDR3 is CASSAYNRGEQYF. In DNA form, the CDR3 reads TGTGCCAGCAGCGCCTACAACAGGGGCGAGCAGTACTTC.